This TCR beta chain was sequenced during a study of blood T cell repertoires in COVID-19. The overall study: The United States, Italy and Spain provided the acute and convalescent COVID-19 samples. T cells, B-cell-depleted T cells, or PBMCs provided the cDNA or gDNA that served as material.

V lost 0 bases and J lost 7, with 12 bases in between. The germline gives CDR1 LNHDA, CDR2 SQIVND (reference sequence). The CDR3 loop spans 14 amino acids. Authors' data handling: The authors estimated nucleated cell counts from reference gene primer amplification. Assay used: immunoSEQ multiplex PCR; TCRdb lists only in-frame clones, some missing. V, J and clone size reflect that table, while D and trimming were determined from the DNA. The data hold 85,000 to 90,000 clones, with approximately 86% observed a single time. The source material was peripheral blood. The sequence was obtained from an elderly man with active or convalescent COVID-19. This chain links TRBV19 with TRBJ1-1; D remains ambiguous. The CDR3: CASSIDSLRVEAFF. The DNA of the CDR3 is TGTGCCAGTAGTATAGATTCCTTGAGGGTTGAAGCTTTCTTT.